One and the same sample provided the 29 T cell receptor beta chains below, sequenced in a study of T cell responses to AZD1222 COVID-19 vaccine. Generated by immunoSEQ multiplex PCR, the TCRdb table keeps only in-frame clones and is missing some. The data show about 93,000 clones, around 85% seen once. Sequenced material: peripheral blood, taken on day 0 of AZD1222 vaccination. These receptors originate from an adult in good health.

The chain carries TRBV16 and TRBJ2-5, with D unclear. CDR1 is KGHSY, CDR2 FQNENV, per germline. This CDR3 contains 12 residues. Trimming removed 3 bases from V and 5 bases from J, with 7 bases in between. This chain's CDR3 is CASSQDRETQYF. CDR3 DNA: TGTGCCAGCAGCCAGGATAGGGAGACCCAGTACTTC. The full variable domain, with the rest looked up from reference TRBV16 and TRBJ2-5, is GEEVAQTPKHLVRGEGQKAKLYCAPIKGHSYVFWYQQVLKNEFKFLISFQNENVFDETGMPKERFSAKCLPNSPCSLEIQATKLEDSAVYFCASSQDRETQYFGPGTRLLVL.

V and J are TRBV27 and TRBJ1-1; possibly TRBD1 for D (6 bases). The V gene's germline CDR1 is MNHEY and CDR2 SMNVEV (reference sequence). The CDR3 sequence is 16 residues long. V was pared by 6 bases and J by 1 base, with 18 bases between. The CDR3 region has the DNA TGTGCCAGCAGAAGCCAGGGGAATGTTAGGAACACTGAAGCTTTCTTT. Translation gives CASRSQGNVRNTEAFF.

The chain joins TRBV7-2 to TRBJ2-6; a weak D match, TRBD1 (5 bases). Trimming pared 5 bases from V and 2 bases from J, leaving 13 bases between. This CDR3 is 16 amino acids long. Germline loops: CDR1 SGHTA, CDR2 FQGNSA. Here the CDR3 reads CASSAQGLPGANVLTF. CDR3 DNA: TGTGCCAGCAGCGCCCAGGGTTTGCCTGGGGCCAACGTCCTGACTTTC.

The gene calls are TRBV5-1 and TRBJ2-1, with TRBD2 matching 14 bases. The CDR3 extends over 17 amino acids. The V and J ends lost 3 bases and 12 bases, in that order; junction bases with no gene match: 14. Per the germline V gene, CDR1 is SGHRS and CDR2 is YFSETQ. DNA of the CDR3: TGCGCCAGCAGCTCCGCTATACTGACTAGCGGGGGGGACGGGCAGTTCTTC. It encodes CASSSAILTSGGDGQFF.

The chain carries TRBV6-5 and TRBJ1-1, with a possible D match to TRBD1 (5 bases). This CDR3 contains 13 residues. The V and J ends lost 6 bases and 0 bases respectively, with 8 bases between them. Germline CDR1 MNHEY, CDR2 SVGAGI. The CDR3 coding sequence is TGTGCCAGCAGGGGACTCCTGAACACTGAAGCTTTCTTT. Protein product: CASRGLLNTEAFF.

The chain employs TRBV5-1 and TRBJ2-2; D perhaps matches TRBD2 (7 bases). Germline loops: CDR1 SGHRS, CDR2 YFSETQ. The V end lost 4 bases, the J end lost 4 bases, and 20 bases lay between the germline ends. This CDR3 spans 17 amino acids. CDR3 coding DNA: TGCGCCAGCAGCGACGGCGGGCAGGGGAGGGTCACCGGGGAGCTGTTTTTT. As protein: CASSDGGQGRVTGELFF.

The rearrangement joins TRBV7-9 to TRBJ1-1; 8 nucleotides agree with TRBD1. This CDR3 is built from 12 residues. Germline V gene sequence: CDR1 SEHNR, CDR2 FQNEAQ (reference sequence). Losses at the gene ends were 2 bases for V and 11 bases for J; bases not matched to a gene: 4. The CDR3 nucleotides read TGTGCCAGCAGCTTAAGACAGGGGCGTGCTTTCTTT. Translating it yields CASSLRQGRAFF. The full variable domain, its missing parts supplied by reference TRBV7-9 and TRBJ1-1, is DTGVSQNPRHKITKRGQNVTFRCDPISEHNRLYWYRQTLGQGPEFLTYFQNEAQLEKSRLLSDRFSAERPKGSFSTLEIQRTEQGDSAMYLCASSLRQGRAFFGQGTRLTVV.

This clone was seen a single time. The rearrangement uses TRBV7-8 and TRBJ1-2, with 8 nucleotides matching TRBD1. CDR1 and CDR2 (germline): SGHVS, FQNEAQ. The CDR3 extends over 14 amino acids. V dropped 3 bases and J dropped 2; count of bases not matched to a gene: 2. CDR3 sequence: CASSFRQGNYGYTF. CDR3 bases: TGTGCCAGCAGCTTTCGACAGGGGAACTATGGCTACACCTTC.

The chain combines TRBV19 with TRBJ2-7, with 7 positions matching TRBD2. CDR3 length: 16 residues. Per the germline V gene, CDR1 is LNHDA and CDR2 is SQIVND (reference sequence). The V segment lost 3 bases and the J segment 1 base; nucleotides outside the gene matches: 9. The CDR3 DNA reads as TGTGCCAGTAGTATTGGGTCGGGAGGCCCTTCCTACGAGCAGTACTTC. It translates to CASSIGSGGPSYEQYF.

CDR3 in amino acids: CASSSGQGGQETQYF. In nucleotides, the CDR3 is TGCGCCAGCAGCTCTGGACAGGGCGGCCAAGAGACCCAGTACTTC. The J gene is TRBJ2-5, the V gene TRBV5-1; 8 bases fit TRBD1. The length of the CDR3 is 15 residues. The germline CDR1 and CDR2 sequences are SGHRS and YFSETQ. V lost 3 bases and J lost 1; bases outside the gene matches: 5.

The rearrangement joins TRBV5-4 to TRBJ1-4; D call uncertain. The CDR3 runs 14 residues. Germline assignment: CDR1 SGHNT and CDR2 YYREEE (reference sequence). V was cut by 4 bases and J by 7 bases, with 14 bases left in between. CDR3: CASSATVSGEKLFF. CDR3 nucleotides: TGTGCCAGCAGCGCGACCGTGAGCGGTGAAAAACTGTTTTTT.

This chain joins TRBV10-3 and TRBJ1-2; D not certain. V lost 2 bases and J 2 bases, leaving 3 bases between the germline ends. This CDR3 comprises 12 residues. Germline V gene data show CDR1 as ENHRY and CDR2 as SYGVKD. CDR3 sequence: CAISEGNYGYTF. The CDR3 DNA reads as TGTGCCATCAGTGAGGGGAACTATGGCTACACCTTC.

There are a few counts of this clone. This chain links TRBV4-2 with TRBJ1-1; D call uncertain. Trimming took 0 bases from V and 5 from J, leaving 7 bases between them. Germline V gives CDR1 LGHNA, CDR2 YNFKEQ. The CDR3 contains 13 residues. The CDR3 reads CASSQDMGTEAFF. The CDR3 DNA is TGTGCCAGCAGCCAAGATATGGGTACTGAAGCTTTCTTT.

This chain joins TRBV2 and TRBJ1-1; D gene ambiguous. V gave up 8 bases and J gave up 5 bases, with 12 bases separating them. There are 12 residues in the CDR3. The V gene's germline CDR1 is SNHLY and CDR2 FYNNEI. CDR3 sequence: CASLAAGTEAFF. In DNA form, the CDR3 reads TGTGCCAGCCTGGCGGCCGGGACTGAAGCTTTCTTT. The entire variable domain, with the rest obtained from reference TRBV2 and TRBJ1-1, is as follows: EPEVTQTPSHQVTQMGQEVILRCVPISNHLYFYWYRQILGQKVEFLVSFYNNEISEKSEIFDDQFSVERPDGSNFTLKIRSTKLEDSAMYFCASLAAGTEAFFGQGTRLTVV.

This rearrangement joins TRBV2 to TRBJ2-7, with 8 positions matching TRBD1. Germline-derived CDR1 and CDR2 are SNHLY and FYNNEI. V dropped 8 bases and J dropped 1; count of bases not matched to a gene: 10. The CDR3 runs to 15 residues. The CDR3 nucleotides read TGTGCCAGCCATTTACGACAGGGGAGTTCCTACGAGCAGTACTTC. It encodes CASHLRQGSSYEQYF.

This chain joins TRBV30 and TRBJ2-3; D perhaps matches TRBD2 (6 bases). CDR3 length: 15 amino acids. Germline V CDR1 and CDR2: GTSNPN, SVGIG (reference sequence). Trimming cost V 7 bases and J 0 bases, with 17 bases left between them. The CDR3 loop reads CAFSRGAASTDTQYF. CDR3 bases: TGTGCCTTTAGCCGCGGGGCTGCTAGCACAGATACGCAGTATTTT.

The V and J genes are TRBV7-2 and TRBJ2-5; D remains unclear. V was cut by 4 bases and J by 5 bases, with 17 bases left in between. CDR1 is SGHTA, CDR2 FQGNSA, per germline. The CDR3 runs to 15 residues. The CDR3 is CASSSLPGSTETQYF. Here the CDR3 DNA reads TGTGCCAGCAGCTCGCTACCGGGCTCAACTGAGACCCAGTACTTC. The full variable domain, in which reference TRBV7-2 and TRBJ2-5 provide the parts outside the CDR3, is GAGVSQSPSNKVTEKGKDVELRCDPISGHTALYWYRQSLGQGLEFLIYFQGNSAPDKSGLPSDRFSAERTGGSVSTLTIQRTQQEDSAVYLCASSSLPGSTETQYFGPGTRLLVL.

This chain connects TRBV6-5 to TRBJ1-1, with D tentatively TRBD1 (5 bases). This CDR3 is 12 amino acids long. V lost 7 bases and J 7 bases, leaving 13 bases between the germline ends. The V gene's germline CDR1 is MNHEY and CDR2 SVGAGI. The CDR3 protein is CASTHGGDEAFF. CDR3 coding DNA: TGTGCCAGCACCCACGGGGGGGATGAAGCTTTCTTT.

V gene TRBV5-4 combines with J gene TRBJ2-7; D may be TRBD2 (5 bases). The CDR3 contains 14 residues. Germline V gene lookup returns CDR1 SGHNT and CDR2 YYREEE (reference sequence). V was pared by 4 bases and J by 0 bases, with 11 bases between. The CDR3 coding sequence is TGTGCCAGCAGCCAACGGGGAAGCTCCTACGAGCAGTACTTC. Its protein is CASSQRGSSYEQYF.

The chain links TRBV6-5 to TRBJ1-2, with 10 bases matching TRBD1. The CDR3 totals 15 residues. Per the germline V gene, CDR1 is MNHEY and CDR2 is SVGAGI. After removal of 7 bases from V and 6 bases from J, the junction contained 11 bases not matched to a gene. The CDR3 DNA is TGTGCCAGCACCCCTCAGAGACAGGGGGCTGATGGCTACACCTTC. It translates to CASTPQRQGADGYTF.

The V and J genes are TRBV5-6 and TRBJ1-1; D gene unclear. This CDR3 is built from 14 residues. The V gene's germline CDR1 is SGHDT and CDR2 YYEEEE. Trimming removed 8 bases from V and 4 bases from J, with 18 bases in between. The CDR3 region has the DNA TGTGCCAGTGCTTCGGGGTGGGTACGCACTGAAGCTTTCTTT. Amino acid sequence: CASASGWVRTEAFF.

The chain employs TRBV27 and TRBJ2-1, with 12 positions matching TRBD2. The CDR3 consists of 13 residues. Germline V gene lookup returns CDR1 MNHEY and CDR2 SMNVEV (reference sequence). V lost 7 bases to trimming and J lost 7 bases; unmatched junction nucleotides: 2. CDR3 sequence (DNA): TGTGCCAGCACTGGACTAGCGGGGAATGAGCAGTTCTTC. This translates into CASTGLAGNEQFF.

The chain uses TRBV27 and TRBJ2-7; D call uncertain. The CDR3 loop spans 13 amino acids. Trimming removed 5 bases at V and 0 bases at J, with 8 bases between. CDR1 and CDR2 from the germline V gene are MNHEY and SMNVEV (reference sequence). DNA of the CDR3: TGTGCCAGCAGTGAAATGGGCTCCTACGAGCAGTACTTC. The encoded protein is CASSEMGSYEQYF.

This clone was counted between two and nine times. The gene calls are TRBV7-2 and TRBJ1-1; 9 nucleotides line up with TRBD1. V was clipped by 4 bases and J by 5 bases; unmatched bases: 8. The CDR3 is 15 residues long. Germline CDR1 SGHTA, CDR2 FQGNSA. The CDR3 here is CASSSWGQGGTEAFF. DNA for the CDR3: TGTGCCAGCAGCTCGTGGGGACAGGGAGGTACTGAAGCTTTCTTT.

The chain employs TRBV4-3 and TRBJ1-5; weak D call: TRBD1 (6 bases). The germline gives CDR1 LGHNA, CDR2 YSLEER. V dropped 3 bases and J dropped 8 bases, with 23 bases sitting between them. The length of the CDR3 is 17 residues. The CDR3 here is CASSHDGNRGDTEPQHF. The CDR3 DNA is TGCGCCAGCAGCCACGATGGAAATAGGGGGGATACGGAGCCCCAGCATTTT.

V gene TRBV25-1 combines with J gene TRBJ2-7, with 7 bases matching TRBD1. Losses at the gene ends were 6 bases for V and 4 bases for J; bases not matched to a gene: 12. The CDR3 extends over 15 amino acids. CDR1 MGHDK and CDR2 SYGVNS come from the germline V gene. As DNA, the CDR3 is TGTGCCAGCAGCGCAGGGGGTCCTCGAGCTTACGAGCAGTACTTC. Its translation: CASSAGGPRAYEQYF.

This clone was counted once. V and J are TRBV5-1 and TRBJ2-7; 8 bases fit TRBD1. The CDR3 totals 14 residues. J gave up 5 bases and V 4 bases, and 8 bases lay outside the gene matches. The germline CDR1 and CDR2 sequences are SGHRS and YFSETQ. Here the CDR3 DNA reads TGCGCCAGCAGCCGCGACAGGGGTCAGGACGAGCAGTACTTC. This sequence encodes CASSRDRGQDEQYF.

The rearrangement joins TRBV6-1 to TRBJ1-1; tentatively, D is TRBD1 (6 bases). Germline loops: CDR1 MNHNS, CDR2 SASEGT. The length of the CDR3 is 15 residues. Trimming pared 3 bases from V and 2 bases from J, leaving 13 bases between. CDR3 nucleotides: TGTGCCAGCAGTGAGCCGGGACATATTAACACTGAAGCTTTCTTT. The encoded protein is CASSEPGHINTEAFF.

This clone came up once. The chain uses TRBV7-2 and TRBJ2-5, with 12 positions matching TRBD1. The CDR3 runs to 16 residues. Unmatched junction bases numbered 9, after V lost 5 bases and J lost 5 bases. In germline, CDR1 is SGHTA, CDR2 FQGNSA. CDR3 bases: TGTGCCAGCAGCCCCCGGGACAGGGGGCTTGGGGAGACCCAGTACTTC. Protein sequence: CASSPRDRGLGETQYF.